Listed here are 11 T cell receptor beta chains from one sample, sequenced in a study of T cell responses to AZD1222 COVID-19 vaccine. Generated by immunoSEQ multiplex PCR, the TCRdb table keeps only in-frame clones and is missing some. The data show around 78,000 clones, with roughly 88% seen just once and around 1.5% held by the top ten. The sequencing used peripheral blood, collected 28 days after the second AZD1222 dose. These receptors were taken from an adult who received the AZD1222 COVID-19 vaccine.

This clone showed up just once. The V call is TRBV5-1, the J call TRBJ1-1; perhaps TRBD1 as D (5 bases). The CDR3 loop spans 15 amino acids. Germline V gene data show CDR1 as SGHRS and CDR2 as YFSETQ. The V and J ends lost 7 bases and 4 bases respectively, with 20 bases between them. In DNA form, the CDR3 reads TGCGCCAGCTCAATCCTCCCCAACAGGCCCACTGAAGCTTTCTTT. It is translated as CASSILPNRPTEAFF.

This sequence joins TRBV3-1 (or the pseudogene TRBV3-2) and TRBJ1-1; tentatively, D is TRBD1 (5 bases). The germline V gene has CDR1 LGHDT and CDR2 YNNKEL (reference sequence). V was trimmed by 3 bases and J by 6 bases, leaving 14 bases between them. The CDR3 has 14 amino acids. The CDR3 DNA reads TGTGCCAGCAGCCACGCACAGGTGGGTTCTGAAGCTTTCTTT. Translation: CASSHAQVGSEAFF.

The rearrangement uses TRBV27 and TRBJ1-2, with a possible D match to TRBD1 (6 bases). The V gene lost 6 bases and the J gene lost 2 bases, with 16 bases spanning the gap. The CDR3 loop spans 15 amino acids. Per germline, CDR1 MNHEY and CDR2 SMNVEV (reference sequence). Here the CDR3 reads CASRLQGPFNYGYTF. CDR3 DNA sequence: TGTGCCAGCAGATTACAGGGACCTTTCAACTATGGCTACACCTTC.

Note on this clone: Distinct nucleotide sequences in the sample also encode this CDR3. The V gene is TRBV6-5, the J gene TRBJ1-3; D is perhaps TRBD1 (6 bases). The V gene's germline CDR1 is MNHEY and CDR2 SVGAGI. The CDR3 has 15 residues. Trimming pared 0 bases from V and 0 bases from J, leaving 6 bases between. The CDR3 sequence: CASSYSTGSGNTIYF. The CDR3 DNA is TGTGCCAGCAGTTACTCGACAGGCTCTGGAAACACCATATATTTT.

The chain links TRBV6-2 or TRBV6-3 to TRBJ1-1; TRBD1 aligns across 9 bases. V shed 4 bases and J 1 base; nucleotides not matched to a gene: 4. Germline assignment: CDR1 MNHEY and CDR2 SVGEGT. This CDR3 spans 15 amino acids. The CDR3 protein is CASSSGGQGNTEAFF. CDR3 bases: TGTGCCAGCAGTTCAGGGGGACAGGGGAACACTGAAGCTTTCTTT.

This sequence joins TRBV5-6 and TRBJ2-3; weak D call: TRBD2 (6 bases). V was cut by 1 base and J by 3 bases, with 15 bases left in between. The CDR3 spans 16 residues. Germline CDR1 is SGHDT and CDR2 is YYEEEE. The CDR3 is CASSLLGEDFTDTQYF. In DNA form, the CDR3 reads TGTGCCAGCAGCTTGTTAGGGGAGGACTTTACAGATACGCAGTATTTT.

The chain combines TRBV7-9 with TRBJ1-1; the D gene is possibly TRBD1 (5 bases). Between the trimmed V and J ends, which lost 6 bases and 4 bases, there was a span of 15 bases. The CDR3 runs to 14 residues. Germline loops: CDR1 SEHNR, CDR2 FQNEAQ (reference sequence). The CDR3 loop is CASSLDMAATEAFF. In DNA form, the CDR3 reads TGTGCCAGCAGTCTGGACATGGCGGCCACTGAAGCTTTCTTT.

This clone was counted between two and nine times. This rearrangement joins TRBV5-4 to TRBJ2-7; the D is unclear. Germline CDR1 and CDR2: SGHNT and YYREEE (reference sequence). Trimming removed 4 bases from V and 3 bases from J, with 8 bases in between. CDR3 size: 12 residues. CDR3 residues: CASSRTNYEQYF. CDR3 bases: TGTGCCAGCAGCCGGACGAACTACGAGCAGTACTTC.

This clone was counted a single time. The chain couples TRBV12-3 or TRBV12-4 to TRBJ2-7; unclear D gene. The CDR3 is 11 residues long. With 7 bases removed from V and 6 bases from J, the gap between germline ends came to 10 bases. CDR3 residues: CASTLWGEQYF. CDR3 DNA sequence: TGTGCCAGCACCCTATGGGGCGAGCAGTACTTC.

This clone was seen just once. The rearrangement uses TRBV5-1 and TRBJ1-5; possible D gene TRBD1, 5 bases. V was clipped by 0 bases and J by 5 bases, with 6 bases between them. Germline V gives CDR1 SGHRS, CDR2 YFSETQ. CDR3 size: 13 residues. The CDR3 region has the DNA TGCGCCAGCAGCTTGGACAGGTATCAGCCCCAGCATTTT. This gives the protein CASSLDRYQPQHF.

The V gene is TRBV24-1, the J gene TRBJ2-1, with D unresolved. There are 11 residues in the CDR3. The V end was cut by 10 bases, the J end by 8 bases, with 11 bases between. In germline, CDR1 is KGHDR, CDR2 SFDVKD. The CDR3 DNA reads TGTGCCACGTCAGCGTTCGATGAGCAGTTCTTC. As protein: CATSAFDEQFF.